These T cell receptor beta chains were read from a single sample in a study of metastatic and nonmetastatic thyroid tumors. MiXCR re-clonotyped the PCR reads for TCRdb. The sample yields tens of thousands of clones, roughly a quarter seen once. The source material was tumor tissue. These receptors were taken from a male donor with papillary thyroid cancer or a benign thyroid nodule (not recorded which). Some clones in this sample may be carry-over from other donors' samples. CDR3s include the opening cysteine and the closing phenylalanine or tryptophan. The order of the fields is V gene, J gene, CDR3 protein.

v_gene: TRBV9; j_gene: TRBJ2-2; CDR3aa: CASSVETSGTGELFF
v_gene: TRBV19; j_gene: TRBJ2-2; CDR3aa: CAGSIPGLAGGELFF
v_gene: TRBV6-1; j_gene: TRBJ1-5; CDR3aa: CAIGRTGGQQPQHF
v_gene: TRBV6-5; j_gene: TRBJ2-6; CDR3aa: CASSYPQGAGSNVLTF
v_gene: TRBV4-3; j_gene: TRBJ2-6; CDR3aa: CASSPQQGAAGANVLTF
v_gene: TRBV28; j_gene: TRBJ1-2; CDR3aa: CARSLGSQRAGYTF
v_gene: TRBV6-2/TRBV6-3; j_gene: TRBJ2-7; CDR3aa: CASSPNDERESYEQYF
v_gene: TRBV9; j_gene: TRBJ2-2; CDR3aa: CASSGGLGNTGELFF
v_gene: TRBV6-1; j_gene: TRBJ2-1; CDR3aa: CASSVQQGTGYNEQFF
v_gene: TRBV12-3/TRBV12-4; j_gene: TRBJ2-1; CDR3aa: CASSLWQSSYNEQFF
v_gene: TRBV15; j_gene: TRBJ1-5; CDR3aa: CATKHPEGNHPQHF
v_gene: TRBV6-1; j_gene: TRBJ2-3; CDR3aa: CASSGRRTDTQYF
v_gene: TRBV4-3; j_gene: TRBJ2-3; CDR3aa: CASSPGLGTDTQYF
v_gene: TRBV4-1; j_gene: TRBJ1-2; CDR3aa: CASSLTGTGDYGYTF
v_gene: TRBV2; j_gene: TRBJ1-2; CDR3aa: CASSTGAFGESGYTF
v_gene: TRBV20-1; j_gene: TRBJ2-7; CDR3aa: CSARGVNYEQYF
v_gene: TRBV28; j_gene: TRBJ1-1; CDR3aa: CASSLGVINTEAFF
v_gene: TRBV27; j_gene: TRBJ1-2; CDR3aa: CASSSHGRGGYTF
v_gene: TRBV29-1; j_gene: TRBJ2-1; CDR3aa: CSVSGTQRGNEQFF
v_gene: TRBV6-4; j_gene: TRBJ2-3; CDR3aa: CASSDSPSDTQYF
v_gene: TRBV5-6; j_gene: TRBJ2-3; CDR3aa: CASSLRTSGSTDTQYF
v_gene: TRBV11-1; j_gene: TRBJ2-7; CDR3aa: CASSLDIAGVPYEQYF
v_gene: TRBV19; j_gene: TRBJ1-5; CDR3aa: CASGTDNQPQHF
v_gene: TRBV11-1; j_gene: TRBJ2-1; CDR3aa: CASSPWTGTYNEQFF
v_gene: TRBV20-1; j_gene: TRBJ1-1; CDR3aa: CSAIEPTGYTEAFF
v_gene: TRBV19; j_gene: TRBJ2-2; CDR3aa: CASNSRSTVDLFF
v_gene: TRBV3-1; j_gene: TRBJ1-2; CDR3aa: CASSQEKGIWGYTF
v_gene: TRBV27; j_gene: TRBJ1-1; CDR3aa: CASTDSLRGEAFF
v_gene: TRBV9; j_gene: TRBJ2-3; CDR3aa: CASGSGGASTDTQYF
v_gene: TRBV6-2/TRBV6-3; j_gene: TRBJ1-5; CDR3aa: CASRNHRGPSNQPQHF
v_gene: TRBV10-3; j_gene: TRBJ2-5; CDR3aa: CAISAGTGVFETQYF
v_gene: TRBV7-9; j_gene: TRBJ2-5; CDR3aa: CASSQDWEQETQYF
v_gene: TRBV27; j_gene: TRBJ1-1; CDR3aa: CASRSDQGAFTEAFF
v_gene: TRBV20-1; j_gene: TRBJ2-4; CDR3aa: CSAAPRTSAKNIQYF
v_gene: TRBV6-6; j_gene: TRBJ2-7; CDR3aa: CASSLAWRNPLSYEQYF